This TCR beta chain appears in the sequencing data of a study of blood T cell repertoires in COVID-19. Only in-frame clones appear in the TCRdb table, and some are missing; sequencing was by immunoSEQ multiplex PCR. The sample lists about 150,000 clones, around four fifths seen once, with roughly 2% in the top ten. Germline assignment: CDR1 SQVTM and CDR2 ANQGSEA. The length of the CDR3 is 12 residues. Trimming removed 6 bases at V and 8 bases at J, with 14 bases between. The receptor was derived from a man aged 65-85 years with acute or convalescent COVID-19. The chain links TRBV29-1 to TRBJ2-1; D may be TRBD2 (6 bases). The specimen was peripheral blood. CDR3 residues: CSVLRGIDEQFF. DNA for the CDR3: TGCAGCGTCCTCCGGGGGATCGATGAGCAGTTCTTC.